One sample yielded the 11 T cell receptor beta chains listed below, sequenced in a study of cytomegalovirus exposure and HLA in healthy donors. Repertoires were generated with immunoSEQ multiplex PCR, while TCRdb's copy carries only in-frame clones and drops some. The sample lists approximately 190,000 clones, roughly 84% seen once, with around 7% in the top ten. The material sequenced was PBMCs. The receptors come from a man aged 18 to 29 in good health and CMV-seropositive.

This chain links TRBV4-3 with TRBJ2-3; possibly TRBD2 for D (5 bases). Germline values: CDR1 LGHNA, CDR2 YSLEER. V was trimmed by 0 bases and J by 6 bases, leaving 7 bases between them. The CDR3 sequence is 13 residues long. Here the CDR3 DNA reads TGCGCCAGCAGCCAAGAGCGGGCCGATACGCAGTATTTT. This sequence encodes CASSQERADTQYF.

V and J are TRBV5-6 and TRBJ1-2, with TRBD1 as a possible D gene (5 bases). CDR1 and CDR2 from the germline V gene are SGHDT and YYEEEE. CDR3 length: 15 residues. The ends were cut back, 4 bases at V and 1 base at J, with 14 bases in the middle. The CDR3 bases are TGTGCCAGCAGCGGCGACAGCAATCTTAACTATGGCTACACCTTC. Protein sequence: CASSGDSNLNYGYTF. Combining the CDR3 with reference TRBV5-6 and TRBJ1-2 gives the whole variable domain DAGVTQSPTHLIKTRGQQVTLRCSPKSGHDTVSWYQQALGQGPQFIFQYYEEEERQRGNFPDRFSGHQFPNYSSELNVNALLLGDSALYLCASSGDSNLNYGYTFGSGTRLTVV.

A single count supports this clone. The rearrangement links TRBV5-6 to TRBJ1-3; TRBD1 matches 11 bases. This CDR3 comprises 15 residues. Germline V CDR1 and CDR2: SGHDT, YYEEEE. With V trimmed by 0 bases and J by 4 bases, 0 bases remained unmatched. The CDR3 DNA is TGTGCCAGCAGCTTGGGGACAGGGGGCGGAAACACCATATATTTT. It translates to CASSLGTGGGNTIYF.

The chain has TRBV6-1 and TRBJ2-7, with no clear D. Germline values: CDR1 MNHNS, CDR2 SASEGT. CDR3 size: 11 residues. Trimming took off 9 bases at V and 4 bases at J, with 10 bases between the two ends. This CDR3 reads CASFSRYEQYF. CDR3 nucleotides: TGTGCCAGTTTTAGCCGATACGAGCAGTACTTC.

The CDR3 is CSERDRGLDTIYF. The CDR3 coding sequence is TGCAGCGAGAGGGACAGGGGCTTGGACACCATATATTTT. This chain uses TRBV29-1 with TRBJ1-3, with 10 bases aligning to TRBD1. Germline V gene lookup returns CDR1 SQVTM and CDR2 ANQGSEA. Trimming at V came to 7 bases and at J to 8 bases, leaving 8 bases not matched to a gene. CDR3 size: 13 residues.

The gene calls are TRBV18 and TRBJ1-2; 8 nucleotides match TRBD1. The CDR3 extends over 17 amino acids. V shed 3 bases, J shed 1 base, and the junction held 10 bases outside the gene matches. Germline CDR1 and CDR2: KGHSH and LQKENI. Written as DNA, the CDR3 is TGTGCCAGCTCACCGACCTCCGGACAGGGCGATAACTATGGCTACACCTTC. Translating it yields CASSPTSGQGDNYGYTF.

CDR3 nucleotides: TGTGCCAGCAGACGACTAGCGGGAGGGAGCTGGGAGCAGTTCTTC. This sequence encodes CASRRLAGGSWEQFF. The rearrangement uses TRBV27 and TRBJ2-1; 14 bases match TRBD2. There are 15 residues in the CDR3. V was pared by 6 bases and J by 10 bases, with 8 bases of the junction left unmatched. Germline CDR1 is MNHEY and CDR2 is SMNVEV (reference sequence).

CDR3 sequence: CASSSPRTSGSVTQYF. CDR3 sequence (DNA): TGCGCCAGCAGCTCGCCACGGACTAGCGGGAGTGTTACGCAGTATTTT. The genes are TRBV5-1 and TRBJ2-3, with 13 bases lining up with TRBD2. Unmatched junction bases numbered 9, after V lost 3 bases and J lost 8 bases. CDR3 length: 16 amino acids. The germline V gene has CDR1 SGHRS and CDR2 YFSETQ.

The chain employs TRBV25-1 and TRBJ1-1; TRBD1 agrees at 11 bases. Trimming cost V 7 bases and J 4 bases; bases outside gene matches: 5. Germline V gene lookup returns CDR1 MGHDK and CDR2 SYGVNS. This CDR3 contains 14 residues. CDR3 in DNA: TGTGCCAGCAACACCGGGACAGGGGGCACTGAAGCTTTCTTT. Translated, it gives CASNTGTGGTEAFF.

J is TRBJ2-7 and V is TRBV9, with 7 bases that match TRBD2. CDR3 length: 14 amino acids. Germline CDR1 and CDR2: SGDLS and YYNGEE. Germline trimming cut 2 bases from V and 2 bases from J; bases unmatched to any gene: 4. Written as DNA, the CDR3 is TGTGCCAGCAGCGTCCTCAGCGGGGCCTACGAGCAGTACTTC. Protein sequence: CASSVLSGAYEQYF. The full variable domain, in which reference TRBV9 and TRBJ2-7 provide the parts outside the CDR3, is DSGVTQTPKHLITATGQRVTLRCSPRSGDLSVYWYQQSLDQGLQFLIQYYNGEERAKGNILERFSAQQFPDLHSELNLSSLELGDSALYFCASSVLSGAYEQYFGPGTRLTVT.

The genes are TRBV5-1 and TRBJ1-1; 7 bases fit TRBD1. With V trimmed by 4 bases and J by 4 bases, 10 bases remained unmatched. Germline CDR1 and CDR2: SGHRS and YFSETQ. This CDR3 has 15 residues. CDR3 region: CASSEKTGLATEAFF. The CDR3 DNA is TGCGCCAGCAGCGAGAAGACAGGGCTCGCCACTGAAGCTTTCTTT.